Sequencing of this T cell receptor beta chain was carried out in a study of tumor-infiltrating lymphocytes in localized non-small cell lung cancer (dated by TCRdb to the early 2020s). With regard to the full study: The cohort included patients whose samples were collected after neoadjuvant chemotherapy, as well as both smokers and never-smokers and several histologies. From each patient came resected tumor tissue plus uninvolved lung tissue from that same patient, and the uninvolved lung tissue was described as non-adjacent to the tumor. The overall ICON cohort was composed of approximately 150 surgical patients with localized non-small cell lung cancer whose tumors were resected. TCR sequencing was one of several integrated assays, alongside flow cytometry, multiplex immunofluorescence, RNA-seq, exome sequencing and proteomics, applied to the same patients. A total of 55 or so patients were included in the paired tumor versus uninvolved lung comparison of immunoSEQ T-cell fraction. What the work shows at the level of the full study, not this receptor alone: Because different assays used different pieces of the same tissue, technical variation could not be distinguished from intratumor heterogeneity. Assay coverage varied across patients depending on available tissue quantity, so only a subset of the cohort had TCR sequencing. Higher T cell infiltration in tumors than in uninvolved lung tissue was supported by TCRbeta sequencing, consistent with immunofluorescence CD3 counts. Tumor T-cell fraction from TCR sequencing was not associated with recurrence-free survival (p = 0.61). The TCR-derived T-cell fraction showed no difference between the flow cytometry-defined immunotypes IM1 (good prognosis) and IM2 (poor prognosis).

ICON enrollment began in the first half of 2016, and the last patient was enrolled in 2018. Fresh tumor and matched uninvolved tissue for in-depth immune analyses, including TCR sequencing, were collected from a subcohort of 76 patients. DNA isolated from bulk tissue, without cell sorting, was used for TCR sequencing. The T-cell fraction in tumor and uninvolved lung tissue was provided by TCR sequencing with the immunoSEQ assay. In the paper's pipeline: To analyze survival, patients were divided into a high T-cell fraction group (upper tertile) and a low T-cell fraction group (lower two tertiles), and the two groups were compared using a log-rank test. A signed-rank test was used to test paired tumor versus uninvolved lung differences in T-cell fraction. TCRdb carries this immuneACCESS record with in-frame sequences only. Its versions omit some clonotypes, under half of them owing to an unresolved V gene in the studies checked, with the rest unexplained. Clonal size and the V and J genes are those of that table, whereas D and trimming came from the DNA. This sample lists more than 9,500 clones; around 86% were detected once. The ten largest clones represent around 8.6% of the sample.

V gives up 6 bases and J gives up 5 bases, and the segment between their germline ends measures 16 bases. CDR1 and CDR2, looked up from the germline V gene, are SQVTM and ANQGSEA. Reading from cysteine to phenylalanine, the CDR3 counts 13 amino acids. Here the CDR3 DNA is all that survives: 39 bases in frame from base 1. Worth noting for this clone: Its antigen is unknown. The input lacks base qualities; no much larger clone sits a single base away.

Sequencing input: lung tumor tissue. This TCR derives from a human donor with non-small cell lung cancer. The chain uses TRBV29-1 and TRBJ2-5; the D segment could be TRBD2, given 6 matching bases. The CDR3 corresponds to CSVGGVLVETQYF. Here is the DNA: TGCAGCGTCGGAGGGGTTCTCGTGGAGACCCAGTACTTC.